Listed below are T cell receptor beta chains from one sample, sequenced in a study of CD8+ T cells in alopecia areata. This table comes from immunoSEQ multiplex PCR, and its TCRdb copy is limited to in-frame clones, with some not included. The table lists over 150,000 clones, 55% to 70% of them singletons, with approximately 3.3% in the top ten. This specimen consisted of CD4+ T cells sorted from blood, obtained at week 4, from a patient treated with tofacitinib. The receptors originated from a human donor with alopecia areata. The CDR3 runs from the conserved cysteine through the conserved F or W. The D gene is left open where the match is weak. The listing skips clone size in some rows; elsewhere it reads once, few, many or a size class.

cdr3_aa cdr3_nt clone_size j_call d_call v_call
CAWSEGTRNQPQHF TGTGCCTGGAGTGAAGGGACACGCAATCAGCCCCAGCATTTT . TRBJ1-5 . TRBV30
CASSRQPGGNQPQHF TGTGCCAGCTCACGCCAACCGGGGGGCAATCAGCCCCAGCATTTT . TRBJ1-5 . TRBV18
CASSGEAGTGELFF TGTGCCAGCAGCGGGGAAGCGGGCACCGGGGAGCTGTTTTTT . TRBJ2-2 . TRBV27
CASSFATGAKETQYF TGTGCCAGCAGCTTCGCGACAGGGGCGAAAGAGACCCAGTACTTC . TRBJ2-5 TRBD1 TRBV11-3
CASSRGRGGGYTF TGCGCCAGCAGCCGTGGACGTGGTGGAGGCTACACCTTC . TRBJ1-2 . TRBV4-3
CSVEGLTVFYGYTF TGCAGCGTTGAGGGGTTGACAGTTTTCTATGGCTACACCTTC . TRBJ1-2 . TRBV29-1
CSVDRGSTDTQYF TGCAGCGTTGATCGGGGTAGCACAGATACGCAGTATTTT few TRBJ2-3 . TRBV29-1
CASSHGGYNQPQHF TGTGCCAGCAGCCACGGAGGGTACAATCAGCCCCAGCATTTT . TRBJ1-5 . TRBV7-9
CASSLTGTSGLQTQYF TGTGCCAGCAGCCTGACCGGGACTAGCGGGCTGCAGACCCAGTACTTC . TRBJ2-5 TRBD2 TRBV7-2
CASRRGLNTEAFF TGTGCCAGCCGGAGGGGCCTGAACACTGAAGCTTTCTTT once TRBJ1-1 . TRBV6-5
CSVVLVSRETQYF TGCAGCGTTGTGCTAGTGTCCAGAGAGACCCAGTACTTC . TRBJ2-5 . TRBV29-1
CASSLLPTGFEKTQYF TGCGCCAGCAGCTTGCTTCCGACAGGGTTTGAAAAGACCCAGTACTTC . TRBJ2-5 TRBD1 TRBV5-1
CSVVRRGGRGYTF TGCAGCGTTGTCCGCAGGGGAGGGCGAGGCTACACCTTC . TRBJ1-2 . TRBV29-1
CASSLSVSSYEQYF TGCGCCAGCAGCTTGTCAGTGAGCTCCTACGAGCAGTACTTC . TRBJ2-7 . TRBV5-1
CASSQRDGRDIQYF TGTGCCAGCAGCCAAAGGGACGGGAGGGACATTCAGTACTTC . TRBJ2-4 TRBD2 TRBV14
CASSLSRQTREGKYEQYF TGTGCCAGCAGCTTAAGCCGCCAAACGCGGGAGGGCAAGTACGAGCAGTACTTC . TRBJ2-7 TRBD2 TRBV7-2
CASSQGSSNSPLHF TGTGCCAGCAGTCAGGGTTCCAGTAATTCACCCCTCCACTTT . TRBJ1-6 . TRBV25-1
CASSSQGRRNTEAFF TGTGCCAGCAGTAGTCAGGGTAGGAGGAACACTGAAGCTTTCTTT . TRBJ1-1 . TRBV2
CAWSEVSAEQFF TGTGCCTGGAGTGAGGTTAGCGCTGAGCAGTTCTTC . TRBJ2-1 . TRBV30
CSVEGTVGTYNEQFF TGCAGCGTCGAGGGGACAGTGGGGACTTACAATGAGCAGTTCTTC few TRBJ2-1 . TRBV29-1
CASSLVVQETQYF TGTGCCAGCAGCTTGGTAGTCCAAGAGACCCAGTACTTC . TRBJ2-5 . TRBV5-4
CASSEVVNSNQPQHF TGTGCCAGCAGTGAAGTTGTTAATAGCAATCAGCCCCAGCATTTT . TRBJ1-5 . TRBV2
CAWSPQEDYGYTF TGTGCCTGGAGTCCTCAGGAAGACTATGGCTACACCTTC few TRBJ1-2 . TRBV30
CAWWGIMNTEAFF TGTGCCTGGTGGGGGATCATGAACACTGAAGCTTTCTTT . TRBJ1-1 . TRBV30
CARKRGASEQFF TGTGCCAGAAAGCGGGGGGCGAGCGAGCAGTTCTTC once TRBJ2-1 TRBD2 TRBV30
CASSSQLSHRNSPLHF TGTGCCAGCAGCTCACAGCTATCTCATCGTAATTCACCCCTCCACTTT . TRBJ1-6 . TRBV5-4
CASRLQGNTGELFF TGTGCCAGCAGACTTCAGGGGAACACCGGGGAGCTGTTTTTT . TRBJ2-2 . TRBV2
CATSRLEGGTVTQYF TGTGCCACCAGCAGACTCGAGGGCGGGACAGTTACGCAGTATTTT . TRBJ2-3 . TRBV15
CASSSDDGGTVYNSPLHF TGTGCCAGCAGTTCTGATGATGGCGGGACGGTTTATAATTCACCCCTCCACTTT . TRBJ1-6 . TRBV5-4
CASSSRSLTGQETQYF TGTGCCAGCAGTTCTAGATCCCTGACAGGACAAGAGACCCAGTACTTC . TRBJ2-5 . TRBV6-6